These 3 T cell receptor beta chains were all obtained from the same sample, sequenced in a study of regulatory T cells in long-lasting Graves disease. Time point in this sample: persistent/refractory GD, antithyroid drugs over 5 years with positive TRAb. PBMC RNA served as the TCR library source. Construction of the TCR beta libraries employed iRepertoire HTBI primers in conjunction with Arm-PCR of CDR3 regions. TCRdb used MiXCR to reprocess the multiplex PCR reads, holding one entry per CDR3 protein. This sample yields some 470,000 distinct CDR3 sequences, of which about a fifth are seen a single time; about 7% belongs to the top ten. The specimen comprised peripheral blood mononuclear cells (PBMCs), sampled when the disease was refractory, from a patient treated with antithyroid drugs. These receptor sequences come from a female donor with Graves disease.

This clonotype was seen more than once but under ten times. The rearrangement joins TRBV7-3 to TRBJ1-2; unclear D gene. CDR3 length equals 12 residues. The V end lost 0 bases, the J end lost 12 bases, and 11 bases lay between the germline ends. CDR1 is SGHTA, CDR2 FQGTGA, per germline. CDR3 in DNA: TGTGCCAGCAGCTTAACGGGGATCCTCGACACCTTC. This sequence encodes CASSLTGILDTF.

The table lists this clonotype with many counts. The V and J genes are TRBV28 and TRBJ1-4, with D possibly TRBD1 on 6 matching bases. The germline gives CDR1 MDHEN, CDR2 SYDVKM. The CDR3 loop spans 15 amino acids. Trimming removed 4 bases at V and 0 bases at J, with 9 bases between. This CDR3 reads CASSSGQTTNEKLFF. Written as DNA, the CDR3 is TGTGCCAGCAGTTCAGGACAGACAACTAATGAAAAACTGTTTTTT.

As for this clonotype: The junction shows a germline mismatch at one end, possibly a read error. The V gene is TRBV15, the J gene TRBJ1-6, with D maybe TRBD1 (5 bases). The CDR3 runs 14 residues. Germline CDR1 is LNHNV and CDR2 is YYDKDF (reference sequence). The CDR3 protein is CATAEGSYNSPPHF. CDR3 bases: TGTGCCACCGCGGAGGGGTCCTATAATTCACCCCCCCACTTT.